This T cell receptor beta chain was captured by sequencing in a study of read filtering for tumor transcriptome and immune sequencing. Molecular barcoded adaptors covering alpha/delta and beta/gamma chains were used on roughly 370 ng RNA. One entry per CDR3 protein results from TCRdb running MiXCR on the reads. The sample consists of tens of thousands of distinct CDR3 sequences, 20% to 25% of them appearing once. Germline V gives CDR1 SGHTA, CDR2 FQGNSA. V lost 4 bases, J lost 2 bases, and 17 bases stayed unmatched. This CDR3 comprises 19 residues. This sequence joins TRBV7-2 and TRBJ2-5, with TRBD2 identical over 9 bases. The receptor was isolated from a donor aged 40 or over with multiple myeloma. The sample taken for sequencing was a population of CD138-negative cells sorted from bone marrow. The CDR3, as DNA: TGTGCCAGCAGCTGGAGGGGATCTAGCGGGGAGCTGGTGCAAGAGACCCAGTACTTC. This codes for CASSWRGSSGELVQETQYF. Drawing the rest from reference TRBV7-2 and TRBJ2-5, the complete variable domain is GAGVSQSPSNKVTEKGKDVELRCDPISGHTALYWYRQSLGQGLEFLIYFQGNSAPDKSGLPSDRFSAERTGGSVSTLTIQRTQQEDSAVYLCASSWRGSSGELVQETQYFGPGTRLLVL.